The sequence of this T cell receptor (beta chain) was determined in a study of vaccination and CD4 T cells after COVID-19. Looking at the study overall: The study drew post-COVID samples a median about 95 days after diagnosis (range 35 to 161).

The CDR3 extends over 16 amino acids. Trimming took 4 bases from V and 1 from J; bases not matched to a gene: 5. CDR1 and CDR2 (germline): SGHTA, FQGNSA. As concerns this clonotype: The antigen is unknown.

Study conclusions and caveats: Among convalescent patients, a median around 85% of reactive clones emerged only after vaccination.

The Oncomine TCR Beta short-read assay was what sequenced the DNA obtained from cultured CD4+ T cells. In this case, cultured CD4+ T cells provided the extracted genomic DNA. MiXCR, applied by TCRdb to the PCR reads, yields one record per CDR3 protein. The sample lists around 8,400 distinct CDR3 sequences, about 39% occurring once. Treatment here: approximately 10-day PBMC culture with coronavirus spike peptide pools or control peptides (ViraFEST assay). Those CD4+ T cells from the unexposed donor predate the COVID-19 pandemic (2011-2018). Peptide-pool expansion of antigen-specific T cells preceded TCR sequencing in ViraFEST.

Specimen: CD4+ T cells from blood, cultured in vitro. The sequence came from a human donor in good health. The J gene is TRBJ2-3, the V gene TRBV7-2; 10 nucleotides match TRBD2. The CDR3 sequence is CASSSFTSGGTDTQYF. The CDR3 bases are TGTGCCAGCAGCTCCTTCACTAGCGGGGGCACAGATACGCAGTATTTT.